One sample yielded the 24 T cell receptor beta chains listed below, sequenced in a study of vaccination effects on CD4 cells after COVID-19. These receptors are not linked to any known antigen. Here immunoSEQ multiplex PCR was the method, and the copy in TCRdb shows in-frame clones only, minus some. The data contain roughly 27,000 clones, 65% to 80% of them singletons. Sequencing followed a ViraFEST assay step that expanded antigen-specific CD4+ T cells with viral peptide pools. Scientists isolated CD4+ T cells after a roughly 10-day culture period ended. Participants were given two doses of BNT162b2 or mRNA-1273 vaccine. The sample here was CD4+ T cells from PBMCs cultured with HCoV-NL63 spike peptides, taken after COVID-19 vaccination. Source of these receptors: a human donor who received a COVID-19 vaccine.

This clone was found once. The chain has TRBV24-1 and TRBJ2-2; 9 nucleotides agree with TRBD1. The V segment lost 1 base and the J segment 0 bases; nucleotides outside the gene matches: 2. Germline CDR1 and CDR2: KGHDR and SFDVKD. This CDR3 has 17 residues. The CDR3 sequence is CATSDFRTGANTGELFF. The CDR3 DNA is TGTGCCACCAGTGATTTCCGGACAGGGGCGAACACCGGGGAGCTGTTTTTT.

This clone was counted only a few times. The chain has TRBV2 and TRBJ2-7; 8 nucleotides agree with TRBD2. The length of the CDR3 is 15 residues. Trimming cost V 7 bases and J 2 bases; bases outside gene matches: 10. Germline CDR1 is SNHLY and CDR2 is FYNNEI. In nucleotides, the CDR3 is TGTGCCAGCAATCTACTAGCGGTCACGACCTACGAGCAGTACTTC. Protein product: CASNLLAVTTYEQYF.

This chain joins TRBV6-5 and TRBJ1-2, with D perhaps TRBD1 (5 bases). In germline, CDR1 is MNHEY, CDR2 SVGAGI. The CDR3 length is 14 residues. Trimming removed 7 bases from V and 6 bases from J, with 18 bases in between. The CDR3 protein is CASTSAGQFDGYTF. The CDR3 DNA follows: TGTGCCAGCACCTCTGCGGGGCAGTTTGATGGCTACACCTTC.

The chain has TRBV5-1 and TRBJ2-7; tentative D call: TRBD2 (6 bases). Trimming took 4 bases from V and 1 from J, leaving 15 bases between them. Per germline, CDR1 SGHRS and CDR2 YFSETQ. The CDR3 loop spans 15 amino acids. CDR3 loop: CASSPSPGRSYEQYF. The CDR3 DNA is TGCGCCAGCAGCCCTTCGCCCGGGAGATCCTACGAGCAGTACTTC.

The genes are TRBV19 and TRBJ1-4; the match to TRBD1 covers 7 bases. Germline values: CDR1 LNHDA, CDR2 SQIVND (reference sequence). V lost 3 bases, J lost 4 bases, and 5 bases stayed unmatched. The CDR3 runs to 15 residues. CDR3 bases: TGTGCCAGTAGTATCGGACAGGTTATTAATGAAAAACTGTTTTTT. As protein: CASSIGQVINEKLFF.

The chain uses TRBV29-1 and TRBJ2-6; D is uncertain. V lost 3 bases and J lost 0, with 9 bases in between. The CDR3 contains 15 residues. Germline lookup yields CDR1 SQVTM and CDR2 ANQGSEA. The CDR3 DNA follows: TGCAGCGTTGAGGGCACCCTCTCTGGGGCCAACGTCCTGACTTTC. This translates into CSVEGTLSGANVLTF.

V gene TRBV6-5 combines with J gene TRBJ1-6; D perhaps matches TRBD1 (6 bases). Germline V CDR1 and CDR2: MNHEY, SVGAGI. This CDR3 region has 15 residues. V dropped 6 bases and J dropped 2 bases, with 11 bases sitting between them. CDR3 loop: CASRDSRPYNSPLHF. The DNA for the CDR3 is TGTGCCAGCAGGGACAGTCGGCCCTATAATTCACCCCTCCACTTT.

This chain connects TRBV12-5 to TRBJ2-7; 7 bases align to TRBD2. Germline V gives CDR1 LGHNT, CDR2 FRNRAP. This CDR3 has 18 residues. The trim removed 2 bases at V and 2 bases at J, leaving 15 bases unmatched. CDR3 sequence (DNA): TGTGCTAGTGGTTTGAGTCAGGGCGGTGCGGGAGCGGCCTACGAGCAGTACTTC. Protein product: CASGLSQGGAGAAYEQYF. The whole variable domain, remainder taken from reference TRBV12-5 and TRBJ2-7, is DARVTQTPRHKVTEMGQEVTMRCQPILGHNTVFWYRQTMMQGLELLAYFRNRAPLDDSGMPKDRFSAEMPDATLATLKIQPSEPRDSAVYFCASGLSQGGAGAAYEQYFGPGTRLTVT.

The chain has TRBV5-1 and TRBJ2-7, with TRBD1 matching over 7 bases. The CDR3 is made up of 16 amino acids. Germline V gives CDR1 SGHRS, CDR2 YFSETQ. V dropped 0 bases and J dropped 3; count of bases not matched to a gene: 9. CDR3 bases: TGCGCCAGCAGCTTGGAACCTGCGACAGGGTTCTACGAGCAGTACTTC. This translates into CASSLEPATGFYEQYF.

CDR3 sequence reads: CASSSRVPAGIRETQYF. The CDR3 region has the DNA TGTGCCAGCAGCTCCCGAGTGCCAGCGGGAATCCGCGAGACCCAGTACTTC. This chain uses TRBV11-2 with TRBJ2-5; TRBD2 aligns across 7 bases. Trimming took 4 bases from V and 5 from J; bases not matched to a gene: 16. The CDR3 extends over 17 amino acids. CDR1 and CDR2 (germline): SGHAT, FQNNGV.

The chain has TRBV12-5 and TRBJ1-2, with no clear D. Looked up from germline, CDR1 is LGHNT and CDR2 is FRNRAP. The length of the CDR3 is 10 residues. Trimming took off 3 bases at V and 6 bases at J, with 2 bases between the two ends. This CDR3 is CASGFDGYTF. The CDR3 nucleotides are TGTGCTAGTGGTTTCGATGGCTACACCTTC.

The DNA of the CDR3 is TGTGCCAGCAGCCAGCAGGGAACCTACGAGCAGTACTTC. Translated: CASSQQGTYEQYF. J is TRBJ2-7 and V is TRBV3-1 (or the pseudogene TRBV3-2); weak D call: TRBD1 (5 bases). The CDR3 consists of 13 residues. CDR1 and CDR2 (germline): LGHDT, YNNKEL (reference sequence). Trimming stripped 3 bases from V and 2 bases from J, with 8 bases between.

The CDR3 DNA follows: TGTGCCAGCAGCTTAAGGGGGCTAAGATTAACAGATACGCAGTATTTT. This gives the protein CASSLRGLRLTDTQYF. The chain employs TRBV11-3 and TRBJ2-3; 7 bases map to TRBD1. With 2 bases clipped from V and 3 bases from J, the junction kept 8 bases outside the gene matches. The CDR3 is 16 residues long. Germline CDR1 and CDR2: SGHNT and YENEEA.

This clone is termed medium-sized. The chain carries TRBV18 and TRBJ1-2; weak D call: TRBD1 (5 bases). Per germline, CDR1 KGHSH and CDR2 LQKENI. This CDR3 has 16 amino acids. The V gene lost 3 bases and the J gene lost 4 bases, with 18 bases spanning the gap. The CDR3 sequence: CASSPNSGAAPYGYTF. The CDR3, as DNA: TGTGCCAGCTCACCGAACTCCGGGGCTGCCCCCTATGGCTACACCTTC.

The chain carries TRBV2 and TRBJ1-2; possibly TRBD1 for D (5 bases). The germline V gene has CDR1 SNHLY and CDR2 FYNNEI. The CDR3 is 16 amino acids. The V and J ends lost 6 bases and 4 bases respectively, with 21 bases between them. For the CDR3, the DNA is TGTGCCAGCAGGAAGAACGAGGGGATAGGAGGCTATGGCTACACCTTC. Amino acid sequence: CASRKNEGIGGYGYTF. The full variable domain, in which reference TRBV2 and TRBJ1-2 provide the parts outside the CDR3, is EPEVTQTPSHQVTQMGQEVILRCVPISNHLYFYWYRQILGQKVEFLVSFYNNEISEKSEIFDDQFSVERPDGSNFTLKIRSTKLEDSAMYFCASRKNEGIGGYGYTFGSGTRLTVV.

This clone was detected a few times. V is TRBV3-1 (or the pseudogene TRBV3-2) and J is TRBJ1-2, with 7 bases matching TRBD1. The CDR3 is 15 amino acids. Germline CDR1 reads LGHDT; CDR2 reads YNNKEL (reference sequence). J gave up 2 bases and V 6 bases, and 9 bases lay outside the gene matches. The CDR3 spells CASRSTTGKNYGYTF. In DNA, the CDR3 is TGTGCCAGCAGATCCACGACAGGGAAGAACTATGGCTACACCTTC.

The genes are TRBV5-1 and TRBJ1-4, with TRBD1 identical over 8 bases. Germline CDR1 reads SGHRS; CDR2 reads YFSETQ. Germline trimming cut 1 base from V and 10 bases from J; bases unmatched to any gene: 9. The CDR3 has 15 amino acids. DNA for the CDR3: TGCGCCAGCAGCTTGTCGCAGGGGGCCCAAGGAAAACTGTTTTTT. This sequence encodes CASSLSQGAQGKLFF. The full variable domain, rest sourced from reference TRBV5-1 and TRBJ1-4, is KAGVTQTPRYLIKTRGQQVTLSCSPISGHRSVSWYQQTPGQGLQFLFEYFSETQRNKGNFPGRFSGRQFSNSRSEMNVSTLELGDSALYLCASSLSQGAQGKLFFGSGTQLSVL.

The chain uses TRBV15 and TRBJ2-4; TRBD1 matches 10 bases. The V and J ends lost 5 bases and 8 bases, in that order; junction bases with no gene match: 9. The CDR3 runs 15 residues. The V gene's germline CDR1 is LNHNV and CDR2 YYDKDF (reference sequence). The CDR3 nucleotides are TGTGCCACCAGCCTGGACGGGACAGGGGTGGACATTCAGTACTTC. The encoded protein is CATSLDGTGVDIQYF.

The rearrangement uses TRBV6-5 and TRBJ1-1; possibly TRBD1 for D (6 bases). CDR1 and CDR2 (germline): MNHEY, SVGAGI. Trimming cost V 3 bases and J 0 bases, with 11 bases left between them. The CDR3 is 15 residues long. The CDR3 here is CASSYTGTLNTEAFF. In DNA form, the CDR3 reads TGTGCCAGCAGTTATACAGGGACCCTGAACACTGAAGCTTTCTTT.

V is TRBV6-2 or TRBV6-3 and J is TRBJ1-2, with unresolved D. Deletions cut 5 bases from V and 3 bases from J, with 13 bases between. The CDR3 runs to 14 residues. Per the germline V gene, CDR1 is MNHEY and CDR2 is SVGEGT. CDR3 sequence reads: CASSRTKGYYGYTF. The DNA of the CDR3 is TGTGCCAGCAGTCGCACTAAGGGCTACTATGGCTACACCTTC.

About this clone itself: The same CDR3 arises from other DNA sequences in this sample as well. The chain employs TRBV27 and TRBJ2-7; D perhaps matches TRBD2 (6 bases). The V and J ends lost 5 bases and 2 bases respectively, with 13 bases between them. The length of the CDR3 is 14 residues. The germline V gene has CDR1 MNHEY and CDR2 SMNVEV (reference sequence). The CDR3 nucleotides read TGTGCCAGCAGTAGCCGGGGAGGACCCTACGAGCAGTACTTC. This codes for CASSSRGGPYEQYF.

This chain connects TRBV10-2 to TRBJ1-5, with a weak D call TRBD1 (5 bases). Trimming took off 2 bases at V and 1 base at J, with 12 bases between the two ends. The CDR3 sequence is 16 residues long. The germline gives CDR1 WSHSY, CDR2 SAAADI. DNA of the CDR3: TGCGCCAGCAGTGAGAGGGGTCGTTTAAGCAATCAGCCCCAGCATTTT. Translated, it gives CASSERGRLSNQPQHF.

This rearrangement joins TRBV19 to TRBJ2-7, with 8 bases matching TRBD1. The junction had 11 bases not matched to a gene; V was cut back by 9 bases and J by 4 bases. CDR1 is LNHDA, CDR2 SQIVND, per germline (reference sequence). This CDR3 region has 14 residues. CDR3 in DNA: TGTGCCAGCCGCCCTACAGGGGGTGCGTACGAGCAGTACTTC. This encodes CASRPTGGAYEQYF.

This clone was picked up one time. The chain is built from TRBV19 and TRBJ2-7, with unresolved D. There are 12 residues in the CDR3. CDR1 and CDR2 (germline): LNHDA, SQIVND (reference sequence). The V end lost 6 bases, the J end lost 4 bases, and 10 bases lay between the germline ends. The chain's CDR3 is CASRGDFYEQYF. Written as DNA, the CDR3 is TGTGCCAGTAGAGGAGACTTTTACGAGCAGTACTTC.